This T cell receptor beta chain was recovered during a study of chemoradiotherapy in HPV16-positive cancers. Study details: Two HPV16-positive patients' cells yielded candidate HPV-specific clones and common motifs.

Study-wide results and caveats: HPV-specific T cells were functionally defined from only two HPV16-positive patients. In HPV16-positive patients, HPV-responsive T-cell expansion tracked better recurrence-free survival.

Over chemoradiotherapy, repertoires were sampled more than once. From germline, CDR1 is SNHLY and CDR2 FYNNEI. V was pared by 5 bases and J by 3 bases, with 11 bases between. The CDR3 loop spans 13 amino acids. Here immunoSEQ multiplex PCR was the method, and the copy in TCRdb shows in-frame clones only, minus some. The sample yields fewer than 3,500 clones, approximately 84% seen once. Of note for this clone: Its antigen remains unknown.

This TCR came from a human donor with HPV-associated anogenital cancer. The chain is built from TRBV2 and TRBJ2-7; unclear D gene. The specimen was tumor tissue, collected from a patient who underwent chemoradiotherapy. CDR3 DNA: TGTGCCAGCAGTTTCTTTCGGAACTACGAGCAGTACTTC. As protein: CASSFFRNYEQYF.